The present T cell receptor (beta chain) was sequenced within a study of cytomegalovirus exposure and HLA in healthy donors. Study conclusions and caveats: Some TCR beta chains (164 of them) were listed as cytomegalovirus-associated.

Of note for this clone: Its antigen is undetermined.

Both 60 Vbeta primers and 13 Jbeta primers went into the PCR. Using immunoSEQ multiplex PCR, the repertoire was profiled, and TCRdb retains in-frame clones only, with some absent. The data hold roughly 290,000 clones, with roughly 90% observed a single time. The V end lost 0 bases, the J end lost 4 bases, and 12 bases lay between the germline ends. Germline V gives CDR1 MGHRA, CDR2 YSYEKL. The CDR3 spans 15 residues. V gene TRBV4-1 combines with J gene TRBJ2-5, with D possibly TRBD2 on 5 matching bases. The specimen was PBMCs. The sequence was obtained from a woman under 30 in good health and CMV-seronegative. This CDR3 is CASSQETGVSETQYF. CDR3 sequence (DNA): TGCGCCAGCAGCCAAGAGACCGGGGTGTCAGAGACCCAGTACTTC.